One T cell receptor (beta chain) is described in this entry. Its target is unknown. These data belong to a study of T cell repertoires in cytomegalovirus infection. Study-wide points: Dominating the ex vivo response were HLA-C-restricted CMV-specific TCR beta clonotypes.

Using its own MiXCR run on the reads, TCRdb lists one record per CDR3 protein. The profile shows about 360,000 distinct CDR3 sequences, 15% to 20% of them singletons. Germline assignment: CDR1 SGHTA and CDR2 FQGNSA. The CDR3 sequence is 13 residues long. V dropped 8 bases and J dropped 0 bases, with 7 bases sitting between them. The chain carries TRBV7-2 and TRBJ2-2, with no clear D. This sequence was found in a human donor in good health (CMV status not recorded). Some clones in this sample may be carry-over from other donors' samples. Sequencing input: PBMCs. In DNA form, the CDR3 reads TGTGCCAGCGGGCCCTCGAACACCGGGGAGCTGTTTTTT. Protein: CASGPSNTGELFF.